These 21 T cell receptor beta chains share one sample of origin, sequenced in a study of radiotherapy plus CTLA-4 blockade in lung cancer. Method: immunoSEQ multiplex PCR; TCRdb's copy keeps in-frame clones and lacks some. The data show around 99,000 clones, about 91% seen once. Material: peripheral blood, obtained from a patient treated with radiotherapy plus ipilimumab. These receptors came from a human donor with non-small cell lung cancer that progressed on radiotherapy plus ipilimumab.

The chain combines TRBV5-1 with TRBJ2-7; D may be TRBD2 (5 bases). The CDR3 spans 12 residues. Germline V CDR1 and CDR2: SGHRS, YFSETQ. Trimming stripped 4 bases from V and 4 bases from J, with 9 bases between. Here the CDR3 DNA reads TGCGCCAGCAGCCCTTCGGGGTACGAGCAGTACTTC. Translated: CASSPSGYEQYF.

Concerning this clone: The identical CDR3 is also encoded by other nucleotide sequences in the sample. The rearrangement uses TRBV5-1 and TRBJ1-1, with a tentative D call TRBD1 (6 bases). Trimming took off 1 base at V and 4 bases at J, with 11 bases between the two ends. The V gene's germline CDR1 is SGHRS and CDR2 YFSETQ. The CDR3 spans 14 residues. The CDR3 loop reads CASSLTGPSTEAFF. CDR3 coding DNA: TGCGCCAGCAGCTTGACAGGGCCCTCCACTGAAGCTTTCTTT.

The DNA for the CDR3 is TGTGCCAGTAGCATCCCGACTAGCGGGAGATCTGATGAGCAGTTCTTC. This encodes CASSIPTSGRSDEQFF. This chain links TRBV19 with TRBJ2-1; 12 bases match TRBD2. Losses at the gene ends were 6 bases for V and 8 bases for J; bases not matched to a gene: 11. CDR1 is LNHDA and CDR2 is SQIVND in the germline V gene (reference sequence). This CDR3 has 16 amino acids.

The sample holds a few counts of this clone. The chain employs TRBV9 and TRBJ2-3; TRBD2 matches 13 bases. The germline V gene encodes CDR1 SGDLS and CDR2 YYNGEE. The CDR3 is made up of 16 amino acids. V gave up 4 bases and J gave up 3 bases; unmatched junction bases: 5. The CDR3 DNA is TGTGCCAGCAGCTATGGACTAGCGGGAGTTACAGATACGCAGTATTTT. Translating it yields CASSYGLAGVTDTQYF.

The genes are TRBV9 and TRBJ2-5; weak D call: TRBD1 (5 bases). Germline CDR1 is SGDLS and CDR2 is YYNGEE. The CDR3 length is 15 residues. Trimming took 0 bases from V and 5 from J, leaving 14 bases between them. The DNA of the CDR3 is TGTGCCAGCAGCGTAGAGGGGATACTTCTTGAGACCCAGTACTTC. Translating it yields CASSVEGILLETQYF.

The chain joins TRBV29-1 to TRBJ2-7, with TRBD2 identical over 11 bases. The CDR3 is 13 amino acids. Trimming at V came to 7 bases and at J to 5 bases, leaving 7 bases not matched to a gene. Per the germline V gene, CDR1 is SQVTM and CDR2 is ANQGSEA. The CDR3 reads CSARTSGRNEQYF. The CDR3 nucleotides read TGCAGCGCCCGAACTAGCGGGAGAAACGAGCAGTACTTC.

This chain links TRBV6-1 with TRBJ1-5; D ambiguous. The CDR3 has 14 residues. Germline V gene lookup returns CDR1 MNHNS and CDR2 SASEGT. V gave up 6 bases and J gave up 0 bases, with 9 bases separating them. The CDR3: CASSLELSNQPQHF. For the CDR3, the DNA is TGTGCCAGCAGCCTGGAGCTTAGCAATCAGCCCCAGCATTTT.

V gene TRBV7-9 combines with J gene TRBJ1-3; 8 bases fit TRBD1. Per the germline V gene, CDR1 is SEHNR and CDR2 is FQNEAQ (reference sequence). The trim removed 6 bases at V and 3 bases at J, leaving 7 bases unmatched. This CDR3 has 15 amino acids. The CDR3 region has the DNA TGTGCCAGCAGGGGAGCAGGGGGCTATGGAAACACCATATATTTT. Translated, it gives CASRGAGGYGNTIYF.

The chain uses TRBV7-2 and TRBJ2-7; D is unresolved. CDR3 size: 15 residues. Trimming took 3 bases from V and 6 from J, leaving 18 bases between them. Germline loops: CDR1 SGHTA, CDR2 FQGNSA. CDR3 in amino acids: CASSFLEAGLGEQYF. In DNA, the CDR3 is TGTGCCAGCAGCTTCCTTGAGGCAGGCCTGGGCGAGCAGTACTTC.

The chain is built from TRBV25-1 and TRBJ2-7, with D unresolved. The CDR3 runs 14 residues. CDR1 and CDR2 from the germline V gene are MGHDK and SYGVNS. Trimming took 3 bases from V and 1 from J, leaving 10 bases between them. The CDR3 DNA is TGTGCCAGCAGTGATAATAGAGCATCCTACGAGCAGTACTTC. Its protein product is CASSDNRASYEQYF.

V and J are TRBV7-9 and TRBJ2-3, with 7 bases that match TRBD2. This CDR3 is 17 amino acids long. Germline CDR1 reads SEHNR; CDR2 reads FQNEAQ (reference sequence). V trimming: 0 bases; J trimming: 0 bases; junction bases outside the gene matches: 6. CDR3 loop: CASSLALASGSTDTQYF. In nucleotides, the CDR3 is TGTGCCAGCAGCTTAGCGTTAGCTAGCGGTAGCACAGATACGCAGTATTTT.

This clone was seen a single time. The DNA of the CDR3 is TGCGCCAGCAGCATGGGACAAGCCTACGAGCAGTACTTC. The encoded protein is CASSMGQAYEQYF. The chain uses TRBV5-1 and TRBJ2-7, with a weak D call TRBD1 (6 bases). Germline CDR1 and CDR2: SGHRS and YFSETQ. CDR3 length: 13 amino acids. Trimming cost V 4 bases and J 2 bases, with 10 bases left between them.

The chain links TRBV5-1 to TRBJ1-2; 7 positions match TRBD1. Germline loops: CDR1 SGHRS, CDR2 YFSETQ. This CDR3 comprises 14 residues. V was pared by 0 bases and J by 4 bases, with 3 bases of the junction left unmatched. This chain's CDR3 is CASSLDRGVYGYTF. The CDR3 DNA is TGCGCCAGCAGCTTGGACAGGGGAGTCTATGGCTACACCTTC.

The chain links TRBV27 to TRBJ2-2; the D gene is possibly TRBD2 (6 bases). Trimming left V 5 bases short and J 6 bases short, with 10 bases between. This CDR3 comprises 13 residues. Germline V lookup: CDR1 MNHEY, CDR2 SMNVEV (reference sequence). The CDR3 here is CASSPLASGELFF. In nucleotides, the CDR3 is TGTGCCAGCAGTCCACTAGCTTCCGGGGAGCTGTTTTTT.

This clone was observed a handful of times. The chain is built from TRBV14 and TRBJ2-3; D gene ambiguous. The V gene's germline CDR1 is SGHDN and CDR2 FVKESK. V lost 0 bases to trimming and J lost 5 bases, with 0 bases between them. This CDR3 comprises 11 residues. The DNA for the CDR3 is TGTGCCAGCAGCCAAGAAGATACGCAGTATTTT. Residues: CASSQEDTQYF. Variable domain in full (rest from reference TRBV14 and TRBJ2-3): EAGVTQFPSHSVIEKGQTVTLRCDPISGHDNLYWYRRVMGKEIKFLLHFVKESKQDESGMPNNRFLAERTGGTYSTLKVQPAELEDSGVYFCASSQEDTQYFGPGTRLTVL.

The chain has TRBV4-1 and TRBJ1-1; D is uncertain. Looked up from germline, CDR1 is MGHRA and CDR2 is YSYEKL. The germline V and J ends were trimmed by 0 bases and 0 bases, with 20 bases remaining between them. The CDR3 covers 19 residues. CDR3 region: CASSQDTSPGGKMNTEAFF. The CDR3 nucleotides are TGCGCCAGCAGCCAAGATACGTCCCCAGGCGGTAAAATGAACACTGAAGCTTTCTTT.

The chain joins TRBV27 to TRBJ2-4; 12 bases agree with TRBD2. CDR1 MNHEY and CDR2 SMNVEV come from the germline V gene (reference sequence). With V trimmed by 4 bases and J by 1 base, 11 bases remained unmatched. The CDR3 spans 19 residues. In nucleotides, the CDR3 is TGTGCCAGCAGTTCCGTGAGGACTAGCGGGACTGGGGCCAAAAACATTCAGTACTTC. Translated: CASSSVRTSGTGAKNIQYF.

V and J are TRBV2 and TRBJ1-1, with 8 bases aligning to TRBD1. The germline CDR1 and CDR2 sequences are SNHLY and FYNNEI. CDR3 length: 14 residues. V lost 6 bases to trimming and J lost 4 bases; unmatched junction nucleotides: 7. CDR3 loop: CASRYTGGTTEAFF. In nucleotides, the CDR3 is TGTGCCAGCAGATATACAGGGGGAACCACTGAAGCTTTCTTT.

The chain is built from TRBV7-2 and TRBJ1-2; 9 nucleotides match TRBD1. CDR1 and CDR2 (germline): SGHTA, FQGNSA. This CDR3 has 15 residues. The V segment lost 4 bases and the J segment 6 bases; nucleotides outside the gene matches: 9. The DNA for the CDR3 is TGTGCCAGCAGCTCCGTATTCTGGACAGGGGATGGCTACACCTTC. Translating it yields CASSSVFWTGDGYTF.

The chain links TRBV9 to TRBJ1-5; a possible D gene is TRBD1 (5 bases). The V gene's germline CDR1 is SGDLS and CDR2 YYNGEE. The CDR3 is 15 residues long. V was pared by 5 bases and J by 4 bases, with 16 bases between. This CDR3 reads CASSISGHENQPQHF. The DNA of the CDR3 is TGTGCCAGCAGTATTTCCGGACACGAGAATCAGCCCCAGCATTTT.

The rearrangement links TRBV5-5 to TRBJ2-5; D is uncertain. Trimming left V 7 bases short and J 0 bases short, with 7 bases between. Germline V gene sequence: CDR1 SGHKS, CDR2 YYEKEE (reference sequence). The CDR3 runs 12 residues. CDR3 coding DNA: TGTGCCAGCGCCCGTTACCAAGAGACCCAGTACTTC. This translates into CASARYQETQYF.